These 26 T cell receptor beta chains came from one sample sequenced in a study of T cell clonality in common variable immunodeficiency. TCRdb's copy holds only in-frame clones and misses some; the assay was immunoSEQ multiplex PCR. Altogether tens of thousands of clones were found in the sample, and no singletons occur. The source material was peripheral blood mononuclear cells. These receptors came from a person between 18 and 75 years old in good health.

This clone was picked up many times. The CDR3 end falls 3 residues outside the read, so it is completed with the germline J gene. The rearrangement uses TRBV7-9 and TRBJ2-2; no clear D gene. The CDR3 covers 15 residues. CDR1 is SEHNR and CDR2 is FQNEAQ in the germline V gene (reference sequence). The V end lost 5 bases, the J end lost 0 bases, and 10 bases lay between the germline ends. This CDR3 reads CASSGRSPNTGELFF. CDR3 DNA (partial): TGTGCCAGCAGCGGCCGATCACCGAACACCGGGGAG.

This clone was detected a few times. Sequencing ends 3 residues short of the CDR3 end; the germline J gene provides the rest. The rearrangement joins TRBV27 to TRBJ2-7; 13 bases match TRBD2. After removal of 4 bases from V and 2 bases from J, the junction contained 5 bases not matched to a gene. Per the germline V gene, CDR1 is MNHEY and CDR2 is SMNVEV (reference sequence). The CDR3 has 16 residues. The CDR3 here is CASSSIGTSGTYEQYF. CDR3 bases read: TGTGCCAGCAGTTCAATCGGGACTAGCGGGACCTACGAG.

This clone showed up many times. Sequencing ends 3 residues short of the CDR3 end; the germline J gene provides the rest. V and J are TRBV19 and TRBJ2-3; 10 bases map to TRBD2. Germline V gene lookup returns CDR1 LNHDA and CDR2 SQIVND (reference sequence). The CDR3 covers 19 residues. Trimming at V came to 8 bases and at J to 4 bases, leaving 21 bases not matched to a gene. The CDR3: CASSQRALAGVGGADTQYF. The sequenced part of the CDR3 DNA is TGTGCCAGTTCCCAGAGGGCGCTAGCGGGAGTCGGAGGCGCAGATACG. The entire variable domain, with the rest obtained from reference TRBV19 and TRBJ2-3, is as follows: DGGITQSPKYLFRKEGQNVTLSCEQNLNHDAMYWYRQDPGQGLRLIYYSQIVNDFQKGDIAEGYSVSREKKESFPLTVTSAQKNPTAFYLCASSQRALAGVGGADTQYFGPGTRLTVL.

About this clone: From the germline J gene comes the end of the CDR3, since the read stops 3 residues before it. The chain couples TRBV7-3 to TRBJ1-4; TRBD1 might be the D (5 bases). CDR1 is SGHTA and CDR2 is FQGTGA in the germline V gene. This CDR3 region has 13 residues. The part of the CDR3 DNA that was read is TGTGCCAGCAGCTTTTTTGGGGCCAACGTA. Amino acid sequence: CASSFFGANV. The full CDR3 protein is CASSFFGANVLFF.

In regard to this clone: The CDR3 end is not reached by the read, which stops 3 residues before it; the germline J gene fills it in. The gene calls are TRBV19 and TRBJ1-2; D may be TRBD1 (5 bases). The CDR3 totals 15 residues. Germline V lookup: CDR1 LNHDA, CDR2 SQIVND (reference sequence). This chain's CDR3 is CASSSAGTNSYDYTF. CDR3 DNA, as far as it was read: TGTGCCAGTAGTTCAGCCGGGACTAACAGCTACGAC. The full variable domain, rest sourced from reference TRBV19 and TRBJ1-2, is DGGITQSPKYLFRKEGQNVTLSCEQNLNHDAMYWYRQDPGQGLRLIYYSQIVNDFQKGDIAEGYSVSREKKESFPLTVTSAQKNPTAFYLCASSSAGTNSYDYTFGSGTRLTVV.

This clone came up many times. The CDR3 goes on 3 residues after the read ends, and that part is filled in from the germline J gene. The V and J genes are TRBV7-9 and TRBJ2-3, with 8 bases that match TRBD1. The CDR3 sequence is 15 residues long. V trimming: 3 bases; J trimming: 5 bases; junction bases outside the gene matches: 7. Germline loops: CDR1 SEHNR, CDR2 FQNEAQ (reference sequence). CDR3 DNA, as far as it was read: TGTGCCAGCAGCTTCCCTGGACAGGGTGAAGATACG. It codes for CASSFPGQGEDT. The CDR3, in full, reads CASSFPGQGEDTQYF.

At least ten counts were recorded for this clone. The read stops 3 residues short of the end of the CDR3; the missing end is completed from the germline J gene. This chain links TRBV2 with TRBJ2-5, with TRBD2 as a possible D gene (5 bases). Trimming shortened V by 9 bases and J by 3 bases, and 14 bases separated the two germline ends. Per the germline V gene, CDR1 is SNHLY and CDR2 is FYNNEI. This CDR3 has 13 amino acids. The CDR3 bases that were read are TGTGCCAGTTTTGGACTCACTAAAGAGACC. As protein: CASFGLTKET. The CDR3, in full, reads CASFGLTKETQYF.

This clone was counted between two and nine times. The sequenced CDR3 bases are TGTGCCAGCAGCTTATACGCTAGCGCACAAGAGACG. As protein: CASSLYASAQET. The whole CDR3 is CASSLYASAQETQYF. The chain combines TRBV7-8 with TRBJ2-3; a possible D gene is TRBD2 (6 bases). The CDR3 end lies 3 residues beyond the end of the read and is filled in from the germline J gene. The CDR3 sequence is 15 residues long. The germline gives CDR1 SGHVS, CDR2 FQNEAQ.

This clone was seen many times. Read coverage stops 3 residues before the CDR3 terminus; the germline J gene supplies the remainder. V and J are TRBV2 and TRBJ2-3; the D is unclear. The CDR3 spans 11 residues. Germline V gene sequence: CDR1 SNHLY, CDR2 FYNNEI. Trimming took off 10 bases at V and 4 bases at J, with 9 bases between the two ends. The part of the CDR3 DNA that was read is TGTGCCACCACGGGTTCAGATACG. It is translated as CATTGSDT. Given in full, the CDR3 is CATTGSDTQYF.

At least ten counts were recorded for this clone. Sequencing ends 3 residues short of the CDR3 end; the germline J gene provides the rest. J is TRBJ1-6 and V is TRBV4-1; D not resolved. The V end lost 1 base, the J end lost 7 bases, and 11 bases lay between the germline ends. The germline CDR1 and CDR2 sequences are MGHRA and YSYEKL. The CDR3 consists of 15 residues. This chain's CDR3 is CASSQVAAYNSPLHF. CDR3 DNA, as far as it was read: TGCGCCAGCAGCCAAGTGGCGGCTTACAATTCACCC.

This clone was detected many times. Here the CDR3 reads CASSYGTSSYNEQFF. CDR3 DNA, as far as it was read: TGTGCCAGCAGTTACGGGACTAGCTCCTACAATGAG. J is TRBJ2-1 and V is TRBV6-8; 8 nucleotides agree with TRBD2. The DNA ends 3 residues before the CDR3 does, and the rest of the CDR3 is filled in from the germline J gene. V lost 2 bases, J lost 0 bases, and 0 bases stayed unmatched. The CDR3 totals 15 residues. Germline V gene sequence: CDR1 MNHGY, CDR2 SAAAGT.

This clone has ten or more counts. CDR3 DNA, as far as it was read: TGTGCCAGCAGTTTAAGGCAGCGGGACGTTCACTCCTACGAG. It encodes CASSLRQRDVHSYE. The whole CDR3 sequence reads CASSLRQRDVHSYEQYF. The rearrangement links TRBV28 to TRBJ2-7, with 7 bases aligning to TRBD2. The CDR3 extends 3 residues past the end of the read, so its final part is completed from the germline J gene. The CDR3 is made up of 17 amino acids. The trim removed 2 bases at V and 0 bases at J, leaving 10 bases unmatched. Germline CDR1 and CDR2: MDHEN and SYDVKM. The full variable domain, its missing parts supplied by reference TRBV28 and TRBJ2-7, is DVKVTQSSRYLVKRTGEKVFLECVQDMDHENMFWYRQDPGLGLRLIYFSYDVKMKEKGDIPEGYSVSREKKERFSLILESASTNQTSMYLCASSLRQRDVHSYEQYFGPGTRLTVT.

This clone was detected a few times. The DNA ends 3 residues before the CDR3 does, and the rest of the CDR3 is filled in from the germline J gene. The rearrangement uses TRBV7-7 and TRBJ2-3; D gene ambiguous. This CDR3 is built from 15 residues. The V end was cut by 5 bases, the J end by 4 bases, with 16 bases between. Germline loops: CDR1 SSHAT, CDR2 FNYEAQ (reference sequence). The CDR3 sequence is CASSPGLWAPDTQYF. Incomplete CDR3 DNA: TGTGCCAGCAGCCCCGGCTTGTGGGCCCCAGATACG.

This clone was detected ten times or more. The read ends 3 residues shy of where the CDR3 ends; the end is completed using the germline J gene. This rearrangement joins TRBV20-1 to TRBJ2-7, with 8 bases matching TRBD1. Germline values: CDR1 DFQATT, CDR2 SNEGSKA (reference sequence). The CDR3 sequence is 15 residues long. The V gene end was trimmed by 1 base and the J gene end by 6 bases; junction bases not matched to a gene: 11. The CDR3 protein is CSARASGQGVGEQYF. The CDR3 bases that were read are TGCAGTGCTAGAGCTTCAGGACAGGGAGTAGGCGAG.

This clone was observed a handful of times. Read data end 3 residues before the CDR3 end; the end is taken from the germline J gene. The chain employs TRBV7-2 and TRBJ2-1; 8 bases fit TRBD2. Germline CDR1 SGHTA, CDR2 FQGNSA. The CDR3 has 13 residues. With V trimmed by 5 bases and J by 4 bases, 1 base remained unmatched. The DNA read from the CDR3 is TGTGCCAGCAGCCCGGGGGGGTACAATGAG. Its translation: CASSPGGYNE. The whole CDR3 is CASSPGGYNEQFF.

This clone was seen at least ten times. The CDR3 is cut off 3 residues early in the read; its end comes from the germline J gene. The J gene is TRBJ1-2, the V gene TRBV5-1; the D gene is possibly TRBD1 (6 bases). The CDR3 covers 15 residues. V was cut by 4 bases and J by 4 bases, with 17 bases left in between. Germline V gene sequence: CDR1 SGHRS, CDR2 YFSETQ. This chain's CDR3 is CASSPEEGVGYGYTF. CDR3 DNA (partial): TGCGCCAGCAGCCCAGAGGAGGGGGTGGGCTATGGC.

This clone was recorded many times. Here the CDR3 reads CSARDHRTSGGFYNEQFF. CDR3 DNA, as far as it was read: TGCAGTGCTAGAGATCACAGGACTAGCGGGGGCTTCTACAATGAG. The rearrangement uses TRBV20-1 and TRBJ2-1; 13 bases agree with TRBD2. The CDR3 end lies 3 residues beyond the end of the read and is filled in from the germline J gene. The germline V gene encodes CDR1 DFQATT and CDR2 SNEGSKA (reference sequence). With V trimmed by 0 bases and J by 3 bases, 8 bases remained unmatched. The CDR3 length is 18 residues.

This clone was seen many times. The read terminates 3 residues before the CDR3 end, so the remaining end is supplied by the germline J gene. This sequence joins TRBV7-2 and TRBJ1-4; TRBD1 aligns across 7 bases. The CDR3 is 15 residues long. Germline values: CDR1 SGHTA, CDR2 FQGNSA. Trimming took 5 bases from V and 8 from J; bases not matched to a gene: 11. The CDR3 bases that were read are TGTGCCAGCAGCCGACAGGGTTGGGCCGACGAAAAA. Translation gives CASSRQGWADEK. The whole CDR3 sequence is CASSRQGWADEKLFF.

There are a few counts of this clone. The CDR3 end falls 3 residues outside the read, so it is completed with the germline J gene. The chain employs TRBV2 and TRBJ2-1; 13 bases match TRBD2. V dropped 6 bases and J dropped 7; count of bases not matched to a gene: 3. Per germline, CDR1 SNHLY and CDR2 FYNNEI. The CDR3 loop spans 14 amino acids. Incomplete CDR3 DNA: TGTGCCAGCAGAAGGACTAGCGGGGGTAATGAG. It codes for CASRRTSGGNE. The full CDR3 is CASRRTSGGNEQFF.

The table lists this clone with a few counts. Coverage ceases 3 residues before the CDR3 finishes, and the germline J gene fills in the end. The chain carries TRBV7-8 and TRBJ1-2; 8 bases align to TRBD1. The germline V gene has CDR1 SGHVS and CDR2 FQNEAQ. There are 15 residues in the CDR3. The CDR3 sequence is CASSPNRDRYNDYTF. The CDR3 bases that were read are TGTGCCAGCAGCCCCAACCGGGACAGGTACAATGAC.

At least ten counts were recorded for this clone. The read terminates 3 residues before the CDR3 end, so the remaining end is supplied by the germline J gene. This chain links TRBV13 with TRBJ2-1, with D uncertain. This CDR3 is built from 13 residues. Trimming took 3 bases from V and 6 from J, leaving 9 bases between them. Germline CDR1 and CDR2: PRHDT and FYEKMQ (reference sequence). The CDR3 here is CASSFTAPNEQFF. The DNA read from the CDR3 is TGTGCCAGCAGCTTTACAGCTCCCAATGAG.

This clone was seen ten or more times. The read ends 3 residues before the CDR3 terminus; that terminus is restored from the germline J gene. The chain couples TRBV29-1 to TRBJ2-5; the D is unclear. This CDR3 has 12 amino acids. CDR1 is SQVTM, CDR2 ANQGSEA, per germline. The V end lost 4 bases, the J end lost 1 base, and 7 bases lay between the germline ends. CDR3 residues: CSVGRIQETQYF. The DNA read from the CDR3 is TGCAGCGTTGGGCGGATCCAAGAGACC.

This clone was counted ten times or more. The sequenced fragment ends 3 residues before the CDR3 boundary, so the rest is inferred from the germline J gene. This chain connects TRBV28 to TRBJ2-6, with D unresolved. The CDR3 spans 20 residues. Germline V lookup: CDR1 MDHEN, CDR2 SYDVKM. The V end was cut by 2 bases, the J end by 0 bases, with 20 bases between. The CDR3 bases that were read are TGTGCCAGCAGTTTACCCCTCTCGAGCATCATCGACTCTGGGGCCAACGTC. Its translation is CASSLPLSSIIDSGANV. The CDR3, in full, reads CASSLPLSSIIDSGANVLTF.

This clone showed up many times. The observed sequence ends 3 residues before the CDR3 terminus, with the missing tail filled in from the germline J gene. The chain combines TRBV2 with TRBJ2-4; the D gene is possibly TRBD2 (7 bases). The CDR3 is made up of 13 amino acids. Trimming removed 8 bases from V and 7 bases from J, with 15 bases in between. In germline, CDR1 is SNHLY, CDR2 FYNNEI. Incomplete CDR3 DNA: TGTGCCAGCGGGGGGGCCGGAGTCAACATT. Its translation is CASGGAGVNI. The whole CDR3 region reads CASGGAGVNIQYF.

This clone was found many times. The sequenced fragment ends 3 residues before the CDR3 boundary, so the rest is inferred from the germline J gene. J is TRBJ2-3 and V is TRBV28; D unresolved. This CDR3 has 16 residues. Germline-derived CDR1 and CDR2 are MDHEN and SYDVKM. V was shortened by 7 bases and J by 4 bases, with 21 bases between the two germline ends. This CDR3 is CASTTTWSQNADTQYF. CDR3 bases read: TGTGCCAGCACCACAACGTGGTCCCAGAACGCAGATACG.

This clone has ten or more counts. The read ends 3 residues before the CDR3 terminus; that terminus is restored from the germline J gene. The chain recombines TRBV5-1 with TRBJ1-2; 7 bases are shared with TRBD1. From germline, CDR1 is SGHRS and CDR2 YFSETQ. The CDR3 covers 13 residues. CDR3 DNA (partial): TGCGCCAGCAGCCCCGGACAGGCGGAGGGC. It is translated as CASSPGQAEG. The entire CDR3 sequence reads CASSPGQAEGYTF.